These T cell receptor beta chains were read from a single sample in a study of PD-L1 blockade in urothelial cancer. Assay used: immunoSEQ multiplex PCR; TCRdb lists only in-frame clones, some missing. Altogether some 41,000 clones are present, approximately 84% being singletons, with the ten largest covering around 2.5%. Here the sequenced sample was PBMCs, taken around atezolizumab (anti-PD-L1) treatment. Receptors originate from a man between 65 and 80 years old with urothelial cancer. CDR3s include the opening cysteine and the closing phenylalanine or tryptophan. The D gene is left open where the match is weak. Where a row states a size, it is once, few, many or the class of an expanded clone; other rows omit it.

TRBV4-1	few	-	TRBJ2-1	CASSQGLVIAFSEQFF	TGCGCCAGCAGCCAAGGACTTGTCATCGCCTTTAGTGAGCAGTTCTTC
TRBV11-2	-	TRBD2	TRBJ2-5	CASSASGRAGVETQYF	TGTGCCAGCAGCGCTAGCGGGAGGGCTGGTGTTGAGACCCAGTACTTC
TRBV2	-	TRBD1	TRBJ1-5	CASSANRGQPQHF	TGTGCCAGCAGTGCAAACAGGGGACAGCCCCAGCATTTT
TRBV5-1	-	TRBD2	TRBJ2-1	CASSSQSSGSPYNEQFF	TGCGCCAGCAGCTCACAATCAAGCGGGAGTCCATACAATGAGCAGTTCTTC
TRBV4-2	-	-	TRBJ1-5	CASSQDSGGGNQPQHF	TGTGCCAGCAGCCAAGATAGCGGAGGGGGCAATCAGCCCCAGCATTTT
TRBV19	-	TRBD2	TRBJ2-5	CASSIGATSGSLQETQYF	TGTGCCAGTAGTATTGGGGCGACTAGCGGGAGTCTCCAAGAGACCCAGTACTTC
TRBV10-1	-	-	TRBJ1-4	CASRRGTRSEFQSGEKLFF	TGCGCCAGCAGGCGAGGGACTAGGTCTGAGTTTCAGTCGGGTGAAAAACTGTTTTTT
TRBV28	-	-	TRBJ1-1	CASSLSDNQNTEAFF	TGTGCCAGCAGTTTATCGGACAACCAAAACACTGAAGCTTTCTTT
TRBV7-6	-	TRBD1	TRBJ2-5	CASSTDRVQETQYF	TGTGCCAGCAGCACAGACAGGGTCCAAGAGACCCAGTACTTC
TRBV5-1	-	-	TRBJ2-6	CASSRDTADLSGANVLTF	TGCGCCAGCAGCAGGGACACGGCGGATCTCTCTGGGGCCAACGTCCTGACTTTC
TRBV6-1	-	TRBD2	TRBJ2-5	CASTLLAYQETQYF	TGTGCCAGCACCTTACTAGCGTACCAAGAGACCCAGTACTTC
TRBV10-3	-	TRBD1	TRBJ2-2	CAIRGLSTGELFF	TGTGCCATTAGGGGGCTGAGCACCGGGGAGCTGTTTTTT
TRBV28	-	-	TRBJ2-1	CASSYGLSGSSYNEQFF	TGTGCCAGCAGTTACGGCCTGAGCGGCAGCTCCTACAATGAGCAGTTCTTC
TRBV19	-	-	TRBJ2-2	CASSIFGGNTGELFF	TGTGCCAGTAGTATCTTTGGAGGGAACACCGGGGAGCTGTTTTTT
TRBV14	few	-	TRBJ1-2	CASSRTMRGDGYTF	TGTGCCAGCAGCCGGACCATGCGGGGAGATGGCTACACCTTC